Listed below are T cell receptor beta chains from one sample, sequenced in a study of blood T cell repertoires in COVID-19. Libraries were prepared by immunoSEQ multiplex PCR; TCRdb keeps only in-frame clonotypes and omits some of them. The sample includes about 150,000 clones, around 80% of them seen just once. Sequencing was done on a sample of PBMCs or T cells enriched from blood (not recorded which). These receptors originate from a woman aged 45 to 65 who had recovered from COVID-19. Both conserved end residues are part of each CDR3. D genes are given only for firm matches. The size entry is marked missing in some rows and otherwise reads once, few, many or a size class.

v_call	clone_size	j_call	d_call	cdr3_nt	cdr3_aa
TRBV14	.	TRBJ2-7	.	TGTGCCAGCAGCCAAGTGTTCAGGGGCGAGCAGTACTTC	CASSQVFRGEQYF
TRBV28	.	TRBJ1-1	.	TGTGCCAGCAGGGGGGAGGGGACAAACACTGAAGCTTTCTTT	CASRGEGTNTEAFF
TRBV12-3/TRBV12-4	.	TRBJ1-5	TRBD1	TGTGCCAGCAGGGGGGACAGCTTGGGGCCCCAGCATTTT	CASRGDSLGPQHF
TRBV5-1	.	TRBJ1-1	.	TGCGCCAGCAGCTTCCTAGAGGGAAGTGCTGAAGCTTTCTTT	CASSFLEGSAEAFF
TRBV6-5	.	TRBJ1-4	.	TGTGCCAGCAGTTTATCACAGGACCGGAATGAAAAACTGTTTTTT	CASSLSQDRNEKLFF
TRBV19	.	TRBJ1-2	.	TGTGCCAGTAGTATAGCGGGTCCTAACTATGGCTACACCTTC	CASSIAGPNYGYTF
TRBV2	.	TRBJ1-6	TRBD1	TGTGCCAGCAGGGGACAGGGGGCCTATAATTCACCCCTCCACTTT	CASRGQGAYNSPLHF
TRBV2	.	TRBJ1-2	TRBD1	TGTGCCAGCAGAGACAGGGGGACAAGCTACACCTTC	CASRDRGTSYTF
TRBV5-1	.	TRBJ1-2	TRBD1	TGCGCCAGCAGCTCCCGAACCTCGGGACAGGTCAGCTATGGCTACACCTTC	CASSSRTSGQVSYGYTF
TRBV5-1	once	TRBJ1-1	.	TGCGCCAGCAGCTTACAGGTCAACAACTTTGGGACTGAAGCTTTCTTT	CASSLQVNNFGTEAFF
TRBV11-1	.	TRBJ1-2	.	TGTGCCAGCAGCTTATCTCCTGGACTCAGTTATGGCTACACCTTC	CASSLSPGLSYGYTF
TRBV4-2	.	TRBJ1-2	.	TGTGCCAGCAGCCTTTCGGGTGACTATGGCTACACCTTC	CASSLSGDYGYTF
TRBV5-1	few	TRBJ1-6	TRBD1	TGCGCCAGCAGCTTGGGCCCTGGACAGGCCTATAATTCACCCCTCCACTTT	CASSLGPGQAYNSPLHF
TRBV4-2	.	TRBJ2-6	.	TGTGCCAGCAGCCAAGCGGGTATCTCTGGGGCCAACGTCCTGACTTTC	CASSQAGISGANVLTF
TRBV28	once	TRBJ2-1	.	TGTGCCAGCAGTTTTCGAGATAGCCGCAATGAGCAGTTCTTC	CASSFRDSRNEQFF
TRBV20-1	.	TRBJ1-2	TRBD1	TGCAGTGCTAGCGTACCGGGACAGCTTCTTTTC	CSASVPGQLLF
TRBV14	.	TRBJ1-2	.	TGTGCCAGCAGCCAAGTAGAAGATAACTATGGCTACACCTTC	CASSQVEDNYGYTF
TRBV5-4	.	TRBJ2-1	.	TGTGCCAGCAGCTCTAGTTCGAGCTCCTACAATGAGCAGTTCTTC	CASSSSSSSYNEQFF
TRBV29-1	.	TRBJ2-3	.	TGCAGCGTGACAGGGAGGAGGACAGATACGCAGTATTTT	CSVTGRRTDTQYF
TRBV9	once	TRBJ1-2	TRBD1	TGTGCCAGCAGCGGGGACAGGTTTTATGGCTACACCTTC	CASSGDRFYGYTF
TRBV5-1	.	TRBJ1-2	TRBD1	TGCGCCAGCAGTTTAATTACAGGGGTGAATGGCTACACCTTC	CASSLITGVNGYTF
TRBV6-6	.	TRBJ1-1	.	TGTGCCAGCACCGGGGTATATGGATTAGTGAACACTGAAGCTTTCTTT	CASTGVYGLVNTEAFF
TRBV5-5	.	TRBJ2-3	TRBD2	TGTGCCAGCAGCTTGGGGCTAGCGGGGGGACGACACTACACAGATACGCAGTATTTT	CASSLGLAGGRHYTDTQYF
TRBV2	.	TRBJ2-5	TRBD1	TGTGCCAGCAGCCTCGGACAGGGAGAGACCCAGTACTTC	CASSLGQGETQYF
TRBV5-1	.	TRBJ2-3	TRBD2	TGCGCCAGCAGCCCGGATAGCGGGGAACCGCTTACGCAGTATTTT	CASSPDSGEPLTQYF
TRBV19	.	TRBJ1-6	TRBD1	TGTGCCAGTAGCCCACGTGGGACAGGGGGTTCACCCCTCCACTTT	CASSPRGTGGSPLHF
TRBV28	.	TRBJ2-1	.	TGTGCCAGCGCACCAGTCCGCATTCGACGGAGAATTTACAATGAGCAGTTCTTC	CASAPVRIRRRIYNEQFF
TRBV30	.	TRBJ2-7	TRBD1	TGTGCCTGGAGTGACACGACAGGGGTACGCGAGCAGTACTTC	CAWSDTTGVREQYF
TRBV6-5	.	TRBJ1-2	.	TGTGCCAGCAGTTACGGTGCGGGAAACTATGGCTACACCTTC	CASSYGAGNYGYTF
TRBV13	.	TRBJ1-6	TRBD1	TGTGCCAGCAGGAGGGGACAGGGGAATTCACCCCTCCACTTT	CASRRGQGNSPLHF
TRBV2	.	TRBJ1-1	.	TGTGCCAGCAGCTTGCAGGGGAACACTGAAGCTTTCTTT	CASSLQGNTEAFF
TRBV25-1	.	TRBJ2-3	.	TGTGCCAGCAGCCCCGGGACACGAGCTAGCACAGATACGCAGTATTTT	CASSPGTRASTDTQYF
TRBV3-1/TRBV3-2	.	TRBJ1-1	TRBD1	TGTGCCAGCAGCTCGGGACAGGGTTTTAGTTTAGCTTTCTTT	CASSSGQGFSLAFF
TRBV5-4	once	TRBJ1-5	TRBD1	TGTGCCAGCAGCTTGGGGCAGGGGGCGGAGCAGCCCCAGCATTTT	CASSLGQGAEQPQHF
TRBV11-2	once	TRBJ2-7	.	TGTGCCAGCAGCTCCCCGGGTAGCGAGCAGTACTTC	CASSSPGSEQYF
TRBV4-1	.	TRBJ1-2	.	TGCGCCAGCAGCCAAGATCCCCCAGGGCGGTATAACTATGGCTACACCTTC	CASSQDPPGRYNYGYTF
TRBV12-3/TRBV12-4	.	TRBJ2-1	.	TGTGCCAGCGGGCACCCTGCGGGGGAGCAGTTCTTC	CASGHPAGEQFF
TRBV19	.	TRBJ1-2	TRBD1	TGTGCCAGTAGCCACATACGACAGGGTGCCCGTTATGGCTACACCTTC	CASSHIRQGARYGYTF
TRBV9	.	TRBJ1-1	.	TGTGCCAGCAGCGCCGTAGGGGCTGAAGCTTTCTTT	CASSAVGAEAFF
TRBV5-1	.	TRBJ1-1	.	TGCGCCAGCAGCCTCAAACCCGACAGTGGCACTGAAGCTTTCTTT	CASSLKPDSGTEAFF
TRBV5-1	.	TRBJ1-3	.	TGCGCCAGCAGGGAGACTGGAAACACCATATATTTT	CASRETGNTIYF
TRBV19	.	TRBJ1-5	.	TGTGCCAGTAGTATAGGATCCAGGGTGGGGTATCAGCCCCAGCATTTT	CASSIGSRVGYQPQHF
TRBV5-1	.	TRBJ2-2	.	TGCGCCAGCAGCTTGGATCCAGGGAGGACCGGGGAGCTGTTTTTT	CASSLDPGRTGELFF
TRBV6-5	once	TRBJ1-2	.	TGTGCCAGCAGCAGAAATGGCTACACCTTC	CASSRNGYTF
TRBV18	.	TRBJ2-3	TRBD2	TGTGCCAGCTCACCAACCGGCGGGGGAAGCACAGATACGCAGTATTTT	CASSPTGGGSTDTQYF
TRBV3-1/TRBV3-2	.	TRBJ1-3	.	TGTGCCAGCAGCCAAACGAGCTCTGGAAACACCATATATTTT	CASSQTSSGNTIYF
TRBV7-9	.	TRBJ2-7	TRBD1	TGTGCCAGCAGCTTGGGACAGGGTGGCGAGCAGTACTTC	CASSLGQGGEQYF
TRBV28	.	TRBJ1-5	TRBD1	TGTGCCAGCAGTCTAGACAGGGAGGGCAATCAGCCCCAGCATTTT	CASSLDREGNQPQHF
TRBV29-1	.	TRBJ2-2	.	TGCAGCGTTGACCCGGGGGTCAACACCGGGGAGCTGTTTTTT	CSVDPGVNTGELFF
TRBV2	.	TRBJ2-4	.	TGTGCCAGCAGTACTTCAGGGGTCGGAAACATTCAGTACTTC	CASSTSGVGNIQYF